These 20 T cell receptor beta chains came from one sample sequenced in a study of T cell responses to AZD1222 COVID-19 vaccine. Sequencing was performed with immunoSEQ multiplex PCR; in TCRdb, only in-frame clones are kept and a portion is missing. Of over 65,000 clones listed, more than 75% were seen once; the top ten hold roughly 21%. The sequencing here drew on peripheral blood, taken on day 0 of AZD1222 vaccination. The origin of the receptors is an adult in good health.

The chain employs TRBV14 and TRBJ1-1, with no clear D. CDR1 and CDR2 (germline): SGHDN, FVKESK. The CDR3 is 13 amino acids. Trimming stripped 1 base from V and 4 bases from J, with 7 bases between. For the CDR3, the DNA is TGTGCCAGCAGCCAAGCAGTGGGCACTGAAGCTTTCTTT. Translation gives CASSQAVGTEAFF.

The CDR3 bases are TGCGCCAGCAGTGAACGGGAGGCAGATACGCAGTATTTT. Translated, it gives CASSEREADTQYF. The J gene is TRBJ2-3, the V gene TRBV10-1, with 7 bases identical to TRBD2. The CDR3 runs to 13 residues. CDR1 and CDR2 from the germline V gene are WNHNN and SYGVQD (reference sequence). The V segment lost 3 bases and the J segment 4 bases; nucleotides outside the gene matches: 1.

CDR3 sequence reads: CASSSRGSYEQYF. Written as DNA, the CDR3 is TGTGCCAGCAGCTCGAGGGGCTCCTACGAGCAGTACTTC. This rearrangement joins TRBV5-4 to TRBJ2-7; D may be TRBD1 or TRBD2 (5 bases each). The V gene lost 3 bases and the J gene lost 0 bases, with 7 bases spanning the gap. The CDR3 is 13 amino acids. Germline CDR1 and CDR2: SGHNT and YYREEE (reference sequence).

This chain joins TRBV18 and TRBJ1-1; D call uncertain. Trimming pared 4 bases from V and 5 bases from J, leaving 23 bases between. Germline V gives CDR1 KGHSH, CDR2 LQKENI. This CDR3 is 17 amino acids long. In nucleotides, the CDR3 is TGTGCCAGCTCACTTCACTCCCCTTCGGCGGGAGGGACTGAAGCTTTCTTT. Residues: CASSLHSPSAGGTEAFF. The full variable domain, in which reference TRBV18 and TRBJ1-1 provide the parts outside the CDR3, is NAGVMQNPRHLVRRRGQEARLRCSPMKGHSHVYWYRQLPEEGLKFMVYLQKENIIDESGMPKERFSAEFPKEGPSILRIQQVVRGDSAAYFCASSLHSPSAGGTEAFFGQGTRLTVV.

This clone was observed a few times. The DNA for the CDR3 is TGTGCCAGCGGGGTCTCTGGGGCCAACGTCCTGACTTTC. Translation gives CASGVSGANVLTF. This chain connects TRBV2 to TRBJ2-6; D not resolved. Germline CDR1 reads SNHLY; CDR2 reads FYNNEI. With 8 bases removed from V and 0 bases from J, the gap between germline ends came to 5 bases. This CDR3 contains 13 residues. The full variable domain, with the rest looked up from reference TRBV2 and TRBJ2-6, is EPEVTQTPSHQVTQMGQEVILRCVPISNHLYFYWYRQILGQKVEFLVSFYNNEISEKSEIFDDQFSVERPDGSNFTLKIRSTKLEDSAMYFCASGVSGANVLTFGAGSRLTVL.

This clone was recorded once. The chain couples TRBV11-2 to TRBJ2-5, with 11 bases fitting TRBD1. The V gene end was trimmed by 4 bases and the J gene end by 6 bases; junction bases not matched to a gene: 4. Germline V lookup: CDR1 SGHAT, CDR2 FQNNGV. This CDR3 is 14 amino acids long. The CDR3, as DNA: TGTGCCAGCAGCTACGGACAGGGGGCGCAGACCCAGTACTTC. Its translation: CASSYGQGAQTQYF.

This clone rates as medium-sized. V is TRBV27 and J is TRBJ2-3; possible D gene TRBD1, 7 bases. Trimming took 5 bases from V and 0 from J, leaving 21 bases between them. Germline lookup yields CDR1 MNHEY and CDR2 SMNVEV (reference sequence). The CDR3 is 18 residues long. The CDR3 bases are TGTGCCAGCAGTCGGGGGAAGGGGGCGGCGCCTAGCACAGATACGCAGTATTTT. This translates into CASSRGKGAAPSTDTQYF.

This sequence joins TRBV29-1 and TRBJ2-7, with 7 bases matching TRBD1. Germline V gives CDR1 SQVTM, CDR2 ANQGSEA. The CDR3 covers 13 residues. The ends lost 6 bases at V and 6 bases at J; junction bases unmatched: 11. The CDR3 spells CSVGTEISGEQYF. CDR3 sequence (DNA): TGCAGCGTAGGGACAGAAATTTCAGGCGAGCAGTACTTC.

In this sample, this clone turned up a few times. This chain links TRBV28 with TRBJ1-1, with D unclear. The CDR3 covers 14 residues. Deletions cut 4 bases from V and 0 bases from J, with 9 bases between. Per germline, CDR1 MDHEN and CDR2 SYDVKM. The CDR3 spells CASSSPLMNTEAFF. The CDR3 DNA reads as TGTGCCAGCAGTTCCCCACTGATGAACACTGAAGCTTTCTTT. Filled out from reference TRBV28 and TRBJ1-1, the complete variable domain reads DVKVTQSSRYLVKRTGEKVFLECVQDMDHENMFWYRQDPGLGLRLIYFSYDVKMKEKGDIPEGYSVSREKKERFSLILESASTNQTSMYLCASSSPLMNTEAFFGQGTRLTVV.

This sequence joins TRBV9 and TRBJ1-3, with TRBD1 identical over 7 bases. J was trimmed by 2 bases and V by 7 bases; bases with no gene match: 12. Germline loops: CDR1 SGDLS, CDR2 YYNGEE. There are 16 residues in the CDR3. CDR3 sequence: CASCKGEGAAGNTIYF. CDR3 DNA sequence: TGTGCCAGCTGTAAGGGAGAGGGGGCGGCTGGAAACACCATATATTTT.

The CDR3 DNA is TGTGCCAGCAGTTTATCGGGGGGTGGGACGAACACTGAAGCTTTCTTT. Its protein is CASSLSGGGTNTEAFF. V and J are TRBV28 and TRBJ1-1, with a weak D call TRBD1 (5 bases). V dropped 1 base and J dropped 1 base, with 13 bases sitting between them. The CDR3 sequence is 16 residues long. Germline V gives CDR1 MDHEN, CDR2 SYDVKM.

The genes are TRBV7-9 and TRBJ1-1; the match to TRBD1 covers 7 bases. Germline CDR1 reads SEHNR; CDR2 reads FQNEAQ (reference sequence). The CDR3 length is 15 residues. J lost 10 bases, V lost 5 bases, and 16 bases had no gene match. CDR3 in amino acids: CASSLRTGEEILAFF. CDR3 nucleotide sequence: TGTGCCAGCAGCCTGAGAACAGGGGAGGAAATTCTAGCTTTCTTT.

J is TRBJ1-1 and V is TRBV30, with 7 bases matching TRBD1. The CDR3 length is 15 residues. V shed 2 bases, J shed 1 base, and the junction held 7 bases outside the gene matches. The germline V gene has CDR1 GTSNPN and CDR2 SVGIG (reference sequence). CDR3 DNA: TGTGCCTGGAGTTCCCCCAGGACAGGGAACACTGAAGCTTTCTTT. It is translated as CAWSSPRTGNTEAFF.

Only a few counts were recorded for this clone. The chain has TRBV20-1 and TRBJ2-3; 8 nucleotides align to TRBD1. The CDR3 runs to 14 residues. J was trimmed by 3 bases and V by 3 bases; bases with no gene match: 5. CDR1 DFQATT and CDR2 SNEGSKA come from the germline V gene (reference sequence). CDR3 residues: CSASHRQGTDTQYF. CDR3 sequence (DNA): TGCAGTGCTAGTCACAGACAGGGGACAGATACGCAGTATTTT.

The chain carries TRBV28 and TRBJ2-2; TRBD2 might be the D (6 bases). The CDR3 covers 14 residues. The germline gives CDR1 MDHEN, CDR2 SYDVKM. V was pared by 8 bases and J by 0 bases, with 10 bases between. DNA of the CDR3: TGTGCCAGCGGGAGGCTCGCGAACACCGGGGAGCTGTTTTTT. Translation: CASGRLANTGELFF.

In its sample, this clone ranks as medium-sized. V gene TRBV2 combines with J gene TRBJ2-1; 8 nucleotides line up with TRBD2. The ends lost 5 bases at V and 0 bases at J; junction bases unmatched: 3. The germline gives CDR1 SNHLY, CDR2 FYNNEI. The CDR3 has 15 residues. CDR3 in DNA: TGTGCCAGCAGTACCGGGACTAGCTCCTACAATGAGCAGTTCTTC. Translation: CASSTGTSSYNEQFF.

The V and J genes are TRBV11-2 and TRBJ1-4; 10 nucleotides match TRBD1. The CDR3 contains 15 residues. Germline values: CDR1 SGHAT, CDR2 FQNNGV. V lost 4 bases, J lost 8 bases, and 7 bases stayed unmatched. CDR3 nucleotides: TGTGCCAGCAGCTCTGGGACAGGGGTGAACGAAAAACTGTTTTTT. Translated: CASSSGTGVNEKLFF.

Written as DNA, the CDR3 is TGTGCCAGTACCCGACAGGGGGCCGGGGAGACCCAGTACTTC. Translated, it gives CASTRQGAGETQYF. V usage is TRBV19 and J usage is TRBJ2-5; 10 nucleotides match TRBD1. After removal of 7 bases from V and 5 bases from J, the junction contained 7 bases not matched to a gene. Germline V gene lookup returns CDR1 LNHDA and CDR2 SQIVND (reference sequence). The CDR3 has 14 amino acids. The complete variable domain, with remaining parts taken from reference TRBV19 and TRBJ2-5, reads DGGITQSPKYLFRKEGQNVTLSCEQNLNHDAMYWYRQDPGQGLRLIYYSQIVNDFQKGDIAEGYSVSREKKESFPLTVTSAQKNPTAFYLCASTRQGAGETQYFGPGTRLLVL.

The CDR3 DNA is TGCGCCAGCACAGAGTTGACAGCGAACTATGGCTACACCTTC. It yields the protein CASTELTANYGYTF. This rearrangement joins TRBV5-1 to TRBJ1-2, with a weak D call TRBD1 (5 bases). Deletions cut 6 bases from V and 2 bases from J, with 14 bases between. The CDR3 runs 14 residues. Germline-derived CDR1 and CDR2 are SGHRS and YFSETQ.

V is TRBV14 and J is TRBJ2-7; D uncertain. The CDR3 runs 14 residues. V was shortened by 0 bases and J by 3 bases, with 9 bases between the two germline ends. Germline V gene data show CDR1 as SGHDN and CDR2 as FVKESK. The CDR3 spells CASSQERMIYEQYF. The CDR3 DNA is TGTGCCAGCAGCCAAGAGCGGATGATCTACGAGCAGTACTTC. The full variable domain, rest sourced from reference TRBV14 and TRBJ2-7, is EAGVTQFPSHSVIEKGQTVTLRCDPISGHDNLYWYRRVMGKEIKFLLHFVKESKQDESGMPNNRFLAERTGGTYSTLKVQPAELEDSGVYFCASSQERMIYEQYFGPGTRLTVT.